This entry lists 27 T cell receptor beta chains sequenced from one sample in a study of immune aging and cytomegalovirus after organ transplant. The time point was: five sample-tagged time points from pre-transplant (day -1) to day 368 post-transplant, pooled. For these receptors, no antigen is known. BD Rhapsody targeted mRNA and AbSeq chemistry was used for microwell cell capture and library preparation. TCRdb analysed the single-cell sequencing reads with MiXCR anew, one entry per CDR3 protein. Among approximately 22,000 distinct CDR3 sequences listed, around 34% were seen once. The sample here was CMV peptide-activated CD4+ and CD8+ T cells sorted from blood, taken at five time points, pooled. As to subset: sorted CD8+CD137+ and CD4+CD154+ T cells after about 12 h CMV IE-1 peptide stimulation. These receptors were obtained from a female donor who had a heart transplant and CMV viremia.

This clonotype appeared a few times. CDR3 sequence: CASSSTGGDQPQHF. For the CDR3, the DNA is TGTGCCAGCAGTTCCACAGGGGGGGATCAGCCCCAGCATTTT. The rearrangement joins TRBV6-6 to TRBJ1-5, with 8 bases aligning to TRBD1. Germline V gene lookup returns CDR1 MNHNY and CDR2 SVGAGI (reference sequence). The CDR3 sequence is 14 residues long. With V trimmed by 4 bases and J by 5 bases, 4 bases remained unmatched.

The sample holds many counts of this clonotype. This chain links TRBV6-6 with TRBJ2-1, with TRBD1 identical over 9 bases. The J segment lost 4 bases and the V segment lost 0 bases, leaving 4 bases of the junction unmatched. The CDR3 has 16 amino acids. Germline V gene lookup returns CDR1 MNHNY and CDR2 SVGAGI (reference sequence). CDR3 amino acids: CASSYSYGTGYNEQFF. DNA for the CDR3: TGTGCCAGCAGTTACTCTTATGGGACAGGGTACAATGAGCAGTTCTTC.

The chain couples TRBV6-5 to TRBJ2-5; no definite D call. The V end was cut by 8 bases, the J end by 1 base, with 11 bases between. The CDR3 extends over 13 amino acids. Germline CDR1 and CDR2: MNHEY and SVGAGI. The CDR3, as DNA: TGTGCCAGCGCCAACCGGGTCCAAGAGACCCAGTACTTC. This codes for CASANRVQETQYF.

The genes are TRBV5-4 and TRBJ2-7, with 13 bases aligning to TRBD2. J lost 6 bases, V lost 4 bases, and 7 bases had no gene match. The length of the CDR3 is 15 residues. CDR1 and CDR2 (germline): SGHNT, YYREEE (reference sequence). CDR3 nucleotides: TGTGCCAGCAGCCCAACTAGCGGGGGGGCCGGCGAGCAGTACTTC. Its translation is CASSPTSGGAGEQYF.

Many counts were recorded for this clonotype. The V and J genes are TRBV1 and TRBJ2-7; the D call TRBD1 from the table was never checked on the DNA. TRBV1 is an annotated pseudogene. The length of the CDR3 is 17 residues. CDR3 DNA: TGCACCAGCAGCGATACTATGCCGGGACGAGAAGGCTACGAGCAGTACTTC. Translation gives CTSSDTMPGREGYEQYF.

The chain links TRBV12-3 or TRBV12-4 to TRBJ1-5, with a possible D match to TRBD1 (5 bases). The CDR3 contains 15 residues. Trimming took off 3 bases at V and 1 base at J, with 10 bases between the two ends. CDR3 amino acids: CASSFIRGSNQPQHF. CDR3 nucleotides: TGTGCCAGCAGTTTTATTAGGGGCAGCAATCAGCCCCAGCATTTT.

With regard to this clonotype: Compared with germline, one end of the junction differs, possibly owing to a read error. This chain connects TRBV19 to TRBJ2-5; 7 bases match TRBD2. Germline CDR1 is LNHDA and CDR2 is SQIVND (reference sequence). The CDR3 covers 14 residues. CDR3: CASSIGGSGETLYF. For the CDR3, the DNA is TGTGCCAGTAGTATCGGCGGGAGTGGCGAGACCCTGTACTTC.

This clonotype was observed many times. V gene TRBV4-2 combines with J gene TRBJ2-7; 9 bases are shared with TRBD2. Germline CDR1 reads LGHNA; CDR2 reads YNFKEQ. The CDR3 is made up of 18 amino acids. Trimming removed 5 bases from V and 3 bases from J; junction bases left unmatched: 17. CDR3 DNA: TGTGCCAGCAGCGGTGATAGGGGGGATTTGCGGGAGGGCTACGAGCAGTACTTC. Translated, it gives CASSGDRGDLREGYEQYF.

This clonotype was counted only a few times. V gene TRBV11-1 combines with J gene TRBJ2-1; 8 bases are shared with TRBD1. This CDR3 comprises 16 residues. After removal of 5 bases from V and 4 bases from J, the junction contained 10 bases not matched to a gene. From germline, CDR1 is SGHAT and CDR2 FQDESV (reference sequence). CDR3: CASSRLSGGAYNEQFF. CDR3 coding DNA: TGTGCCAGCAGCCGACTCTCAGGGGGCGCTTACAATGAGCAGTTCTTC.

The chain recombines TRBV30 with TRBJ2-1; D unclear. Germline loops: CDR1 GTSNPN, CDR2 SVGIG (reference sequence). V lost 8 bases and J lost 10, with 15 bases in between. CDR3 length: 11 residues. CDR3 bases: TGTGCCGCCACCGTGAGGAAGGAGCAGTTCTTC. Amino acid sequence: CAATVRKEQFF. The whole variable domain, remainder taken from reference TRBV30 and TRBJ2-1, is SQTIHQWPATLVQPVGSPLSLECTVEGTSNPNLYWYRQAAGRGLQLLFYSVGIGQISSEVPQNLSASRPQDRQFILSSKKLLLSDSGFYLCAATVRKEQFFGPGTRLTVL.

There are many counts of this clonotype. The rearrangement uses TRBV28 and TRBJ1-2; 8 bases line up with TRBD1. The CDR3 is made up of 14 amino acids. Germline V gene data show CDR1 as MDHEN and CDR2 as SYDVKM. V lost 4 bases to trimming and J lost 6 bases; unmatched junction nucleotides: 7. CDR3 coding DNA: TGTGCCAGCAGTTGGCCAGGGGGCGGTAATGGCTACACCTTC. Protein sequence: CASSWPGGGNGYTF.

This clonotype was seen a few times. The chain couples TRBV4-3 to TRBJ1-1, with D unclear. The CDR3 loop spans 14 amino acids. Trimming took 3 bases from V and 3 from J, leaving 11 bases between them. Germline values: CDR1 LGHNA, CDR2 YSLEER. DNA of the CDR3: TGCGCCAGCAGCCAGGAAAAAGATTACACTGAAGCTTTCTTT. Translating it yields CASSQEKDYTEAFF.

This clonotype is medium-sized (0.01 to 0.1%) within its sample. The chain joins TRBV20-1 to TRBJ2-1; the D gene is possibly TRBD2 (6 bases). The CDR3 consists of 15 residues. The V end was cut by 0 bases, the J end by 3 bases, with 12 bases between. Germline V gene data show CDR1 as DFQATT and CDR2 as SNEGSKA (reference sequence). The CDR3 protein is CSARDPSGFYNEQFF. In DNA form, the CDR3 reads TGCAGTGCTAGAGATCCAAGCGGGTTCTACAATGAGCAGTTCTTC.

By share, this clonotype ranks as medium-sized. J is TRBJ2-7 and V is TRBV5-6; D possibly matches TRBD1 or TRBD2 (5 bases each). Germline values: CDR1 SGHDT, CDR2 YYEEEE. V was clipped by 4 bases and J by 2 bases, with 13 bases between them. This CDR3 has 14 amino acids. In DNA form, the CDR3 reads TGTGCCAGCAGCATAGGACTGGGACCCTACGAGCAGTACTTC. Protein product: CASSIGLGPYEQYF.

In this sample, this clonotype turned up a few times. The rearrangement joins TRBV20-1 to TRBJ2-7; 10 bases match TRBD2. Germline assignment: CDR1 DFQATT and CDR2 SNEGSKA (reference sequence). The CDR3 runs 15 residues. Germline trimming cut 1 base from V and 3 bases from J; bases unmatched to any gene: 6. In DNA form, the CDR3 reads TGCAGTGCTAGAGTAGAACTAGCGGGACTCTACGAGCAGTACTTC. Protein: CSARVELAGLYEQYF.

V usage is TRBV20-1 and J usage is TRBJ2-3; 7 bases line up with TRBD2. Unmatched junction bases numbered 7, after V lost 3 bases and J lost 4 bases. This CDR3 spans 14 amino acids. The germline gives CDR1 DFQATT, CDR2 SNEGSKA (reference sequence). The CDR3 here is CSASDREVADTQYF. CDR3 sequence (DNA): TGCAGTGCTAGTGATCGGGAGGTAGCAGATACGCAGTATTTT.

The rearrangement uses TRBV7-2 and TRBJ2-7; either TRBD1 or TRBD2 may supply D (6 bases each). This CDR3 has 14 amino acids. Trimming cost V 4 bases and J 0 bases, with 10 bases left between them. Germline CDR1 reads SGHTA; CDR2 reads FQGNSA. DNA for the CDR3: TGTGCCAGCAGCTGGGGGGCTGCCTCCTACGAGCAGTACTTC. This encodes CASSWGAASYEQYF.

This chain uses TRBV4-2 with TRBJ1-4; D unclear. The germline V and J ends were trimmed by 4 bases and 8 bases, with 17 bases remaining between them. This CDR3 has 15 amino acids. Germline lookup yields CDR1 LGHNA and CDR2 YNFKEQ. The DNA of the CDR3 is TGTGCCAGCAGCCCAAACCGCGGATCGGGGGAAAAACTGTTTTTT. As protein: CASSPNRGSGEKLFF.

This clonotype was recorded at least ten times. This CDR3 fails to terminate in the conserved phenylalanine or tryptophan, so it likely reflects a read error. This chain joins TRBV10-3 and TRBJ1-1; maybe TRBD1 (5 bases). The length of the CDR3 is 12 residues. From germline, CDR1 is ENHRY and CDR2 SYGVKD. CDR3 sequence: CANQGPNTEAFV. The DNA for the CDR3 is TGTGCTAATCAGGGCCCGAACACTGAAGCTTTCGTT.

This clonotype is medium-sized (0.01 to 0.1%) by share. This chain uses TRBV21-1 with TRBJ2-5; the listed D gene, TRBD2, was not tested against the DNA. TRBV21-1 is designated a pseudogene. The CDR3 contains 15 residues. The CDR3 region has the DNA TGTGCCAGCAGCAATAGAATCAGAGGGCAAGAGACCCAGTACTTC. It codes for CASSNRIRGQETQYF.

About this clonotype itself: The conserved phenylalanine or tryptophan is not found at the CDR3 terminus, so this likely reflects a read error. This rearrangement joins TRBV4-3 to TRBJ2-7, with TRBD2 matching over 8 bases. V was clipped by 0 bases and J by 1 base; unmatched bases: 5. The CDR3 is 16 amino acids. Germline CDR1 reads LGHNA; CDR2 reads YSLEER. CDR3 in amino acids: CASSQDLGGGSYEQYL. CDR3 DNA sequence: TGCGCCAGCAGCCAAGATCTCGGGGGGGGGTCCTACGAGCAGTACCTC.

This clonotype showed up just a few times. The V call is TRBV27, the J call TRBJ2-3; weak D call: TRBD1 (5 bases). Germline V gene lookup returns CDR1 MNHEY and CDR2 SMNVEV (reference sequence). CDR3 size: 13 residues. The ends were cut back, 3 bases at V and 4 bases at J, with 8 bases in the middle. The CDR3 DNA reads TGTGCCAGCAGTTTTCAGGGTGCAGATACGCAGTATTTT. This encodes CASSFQGADTQYF.

V usage is TRBV5-6 and J usage is TRBJ1-5; the D gene is possibly TRBD1 (5 bases). The CDR3 extends over 15 amino acids. V dropped 6 bases and J dropped 0 bases, with 13 bases sitting between them. Germline-derived CDR1 and CDR2 are SGHDT and YYEEEE. The CDR3 here is CASTLTGDSNQPQHF. The CDR3 DNA reads as TGTGCCAGCACCTTAACAGGAGATAGCAATCAGCCCCAGCATTTT.

This chain joins TRBV29-1 and TRBJ2-6, with D uncertain. Trimming stripped 5 bases from V and 3 bases from J, with 8 bases between. The CDR3 is 13 residues long. Germline V gives CDR1 SQVTM, CDR2 ANQGSEA. The CDR3 loop reads CSVFSGGANVLTF. The CDR3 coding sequence is TGCAGCGTTTTTTCGGGTGGGGCCAACGTCCTGACTTTC. Combining the CDR3 with reference TRBV29-1 and TRBJ2-6 gives the whole variable domain SAVISQKPSRDICQRGTSLTIQCQVDSQVTMMFWYRQQPGQSLTLIATANQGSEATYESGFVIDKFPISRPNLTFSTLTVSNMSPEDSSIYLCSVFSGGANVLTFGAGSRLTVL.

This clonotype was observed many times. This chain's CDR3 is CASSLVSGGTYAQYF. In DNA form, the CDR3 reads TGTGCCAGCAGCTTGGTAAGCGGGGGCACGTATGCGCAGTATTTT. This rearrangement joins TRBV5-6 to TRBJ2-3, with 8 bases fitting TRBD2. With V trimmed by 0 bases and J by 10 bases, 10 bases remained unmatched. Germline values: CDR1 SGHDT, CDR2 YYEEEE. CDR3 size: 15 residues.

On this clonotype itself: A junction end diverges from the germline sequence, so it may reflect a read error. V and J are TRBV12-3 or TRBV12-4 and TRBJ2-5, with 13 nucleotides matching TRBD2. The CDR3 sequence is 16 residues long. The CDR3 bases are TGTGCCAGTAGTTTATTCACTAGCGGGAGGGGGGGGACCCAGTACTTC. This encodes CASSLFTSGRGGTQYF.

This clonotype was counted once. The rearrangement joins TRBV11-3 to TRBJ2-1; TRBD1 agrees at 7 bases. Germline V gene data show CDR1 as SGHNT and CDR2 as YENEEA. The J segment lost 12 bases and the V segment lost 3 bases, leaving 17 bases of the junction unmatched. There are 16 residues in the CDR3. The CDR3 nucleotides are TGTGCCAGCAGCTTTGCCGGGACAGAGACTCCTGTGGGGCAGTTCTTC. It translates to CASSFAGTETPVGQFF.